This T cell receptor (beta chain) originates from a study of blood T cells in healthy people across ages. As to this clonotype: The antigen is not known.

V was shortened by 2 bases and J by 3 bases, with 20 bases between the two germline ends. The CDR3 length is 18 residues. CDR1 is LGHDT and CDR2 is YNNKEL in the germline V gene (reference sequence). Study observations and caveats: Conclusively comparing naive with antigen-experienced cells was impossible with unsorted PBMCs. Changes seen in expanded clonotypes were possibly confounded by donor CMV status left unknown. Investigators treated diversity estimates from one million T cells as underestimates.

A second PCR, run for roughly 7 to 12 cycles, used a sample-barcoded 5' primer plus a J-beta primer mix. In TCRdb, the 5' RACE reads were re-called with MiXCR into one record per CDR3 protein. This sample has roughly 800,000 distinct CDR3 sequences, with 58% found just once. This TCR was sampled from a man aged 25-45 years in good health. The sample was blood. V is TRBV3-1 and J is TRBJ2-1; the D gene is possibly TRBD1 (5 bases). CDR3 nucleotides: TGTGCCAGCAGCCAACTTACCGGAGTAAGGGGAAACTACAATGAGCAGTTCTTC. It specifies CASSQLTGVRGNYNEQFF.